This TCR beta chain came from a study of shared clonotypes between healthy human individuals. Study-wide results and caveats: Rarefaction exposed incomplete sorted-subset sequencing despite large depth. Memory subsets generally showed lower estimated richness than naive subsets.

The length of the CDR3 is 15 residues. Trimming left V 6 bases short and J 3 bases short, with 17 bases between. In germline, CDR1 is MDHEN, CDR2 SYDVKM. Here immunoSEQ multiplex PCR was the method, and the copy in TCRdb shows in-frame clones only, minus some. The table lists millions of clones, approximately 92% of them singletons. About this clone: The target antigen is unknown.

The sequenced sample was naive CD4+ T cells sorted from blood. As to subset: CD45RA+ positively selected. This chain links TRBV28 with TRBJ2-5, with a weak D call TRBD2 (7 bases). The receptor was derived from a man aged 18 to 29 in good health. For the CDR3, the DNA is TGTGCCAGCAGGTCTCGGGGGGACATCAAAGAGACCCAGTACTTC. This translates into CASRSRGDIKETQYF.